This passage covers 24 T cell receptor beta chains from one sample sequenced in a study of graft-versus-host responses after intestinal transplantation. These receptors have no known antigen. The data were produced by immunoSEQ multiplex PCR, yet TCRdb's version contains in-frame clones alone and is incomplete. The data show approximately 90,000 clones, about nine tenths seen once. The input for sequencing was unstimulated CD8+ T cells sorted from spleen or lymph node cells, taken before transplant. These receptors all come from a human donor who was the organ donor for an intestinal transplant.

This rearrangement joins TRBV6-5 to TRBJ2-5; D perhaps matches TRBD2 (5 bases). Between the trimmed V and J ends, which lost 6 bases and 9 bases, there was a span of 20 bases. The CDR3 contains 14 residues. Germline CDR1 is MNHEY and CDR2 is SVGAGI. Here the CDR3 DNA reads TGTGCCAGCAGGCCCGCAGAGGCCGCGGGCTCCCAGTACTTC. Amino acids: CASRPAEAAGSQYF.

The chain joins TRBV25-1 to TRBJ1-2; D is ambiguous. The CDR3 extends over 14 amino acids. CDR1 MGHDK and CDR2 SYGVNS come from the germline V gene. Trimming took off 6 bases at V and 8 bases at J, with 19 bases between the two ends. The CDR3 spells CASREALGKGGYTF. In DNA form, the CDR3 reads TGTGCCAGCAGAGAGGCACTCGGGAAAGGGGGCTACACCTTC.

The V and J genes are TRBV9 and TRBJ2-5, with D tentatively TRBD1 (6 bases). CDR1 and CDR2 from the germline V gene are SGDLS and YYNGEE. V was clipped by 4 bases and J by 2 bases, with 9 bases between them. CDR3 length: 13 amino acids. This CDR3 is CASSPRGQETQYF. CDR3 sequence (DNA): TGTGCCAGCAGCCCTAGGGGGCAAGAGACCCAGTACTTC.

The V call is TRBV4-1, the J call TRBJ2-7; D not certain. The CDR3 covers 14 residues. Trimming stripped 6 bases from V and 0 bases from J, with 12 bases between. Germline V gene sequence: CDR1 MGHRA, CDR2 YSYEKL. DNA for the CDR3: TGCGCCAGCAGGGGCAGCACGAGCTCCTACGAGCAGTACTTC. This gives the protein CASRGSTSSYEQYF.

The V call is TRBV19, the J call TRBJ2-7, with 9 bases aligning to TRBD1. With V trimmed by 7 bases and J by 4 bases, 8 bases remained unmatched. The CDR3 is 14 amino acids. The germline CDR1 and CDR2 sequences are LNHDA and SQIVND (reference sequence). Here the CDR3 reads CASKAEQGAYEQYF. CDR3 nucleotide sequence: TGTGCCAGTAAGGCCGAACAGGGGGCTTACGAGCAGTACTTC.

This chain joins TRBV4-1 and TRBJ2-1, with no clear D. The CDR3 covers 12 residues. V gave up 1 base and J gave up 7 bases, with 5 bases separating them. From germline, CDR1 is MGHRA and CDR2 YSYEKL. The CDR3 region has the DNA TGCGCCAGCAGCCAAGTTTCAAATGAGCAGTTCTTC. It is translated as CASSQVSNEQFF.

A word on this clone: An end of the junction differs from the germline gene, which may be a read error. The chain is built from TRBV4-3 and TRBJ2-7, with 12 bases that match TRBD2. The CDR3 extends over 15 amino acids. Germline assignment: CDR1 LGHNA and CDR2 YSLEER. CDR3 nucleotide sequence: TGCGCCAGCAGCCCAACCAGACTAGCGGGGGACCGCAGAGACTTC. Translated: CASSPTRLAGDRRDF.

CDR3 protein: CASSLGLTAMNTEAFF. The CDR3, as DNA: TGTGCCAGCAGCTTAGGCCTAACAGCCATGAACACTGAAGCTTTCTTT. The chain employs TRBV13 and TRBJ1-1, with unresolved D. CDR1 PRHDT and CDR2 FYEKMQ come from the germline V gene (reference sequence). V was clipped by 0 bases and J by 0 bases, with 11 bases between them. The CDR3 consists of 16 residues.

The chain links TRBV27 to TRBJ1-1, with D perhaps TRBD1 (5 bases). CDR1 and CDR2 from the germline V gene are MNHEY and SMNVEV (reference sequence). The V end lost 7 bases, the J end lost 1 base, and 10 bases lay between the germline ends. The CDR3 is made up of 13 amino acids. The CDR3 sequence: CASIGAGNTEAFF. In DNA, the CDR3 is TGTGCCAGCATTGGGGCAGGGAACACTGAAGCTTTCTTT.

This clone was counted once. The V call is TRBV7-3, the J call TRBJ1-1; possibly TRBD1 for D (6 bases). The ends were cut back, 5 bases at V and 8 bases at J, with 18 bases in the middle. Looked up from germline, CDR1 is SGHTA and CDR2 is FQGTGA. CDR3 length: 14 residues. CDR3 nucleotides: TGTGCCAGCAGCAAATGGCCCAAGACAGGCGAAGCTTTCTTT. The encoded protein is CASSKWPKTGEAFF.

This clone was recorded a few times. The chain is built from TRBV5-3 and TRBJ2-3, with 8 bases matching TRBD1. TRBV5-3 is an open reading frame whose function is uncertain. This CDR3 has 15 amino acids. V lost 4 bases, J lost 3 bases, and 7 bases stayed unmatched. Here the CDR3 reads CARSRTDRVTDTQYF. The CDR3 region has the DNA TGTGCCAGAAGCAGGACGGACAGGGTGACAGATACGCAGTATTTT.

CDR3 bases: TGTGCCAGCAGCAGGGGTTCCTACGAGCAGTACTTC. This gives the protein CASSRGSYEQYF. The chain links TRBV27 to TRBJ2-7; a weak D match, TRBD1 (6 bases). CDR3 length: 12 residues. Germline lookup yields CDR1 MNHEY and CDR2 SMNVEV (reference sequence). Trimming took 6 bases from V and 1 from J, leaving 7 bases between them.

The chain employs TRBV28 and TRBJ2-1; 10 bases are a match to TRBD1. This CDR3 comprises 18 residues. Germline V gives CDR1 MDHEN, CDR2 SYDVKM. V dropped 4 bases and J dropped 6; count of bases not matched to a gene: 15. The CDR3 bases are TGTGCCAGCAGTTCACATACCCGGGACAGGGGAGGTCGCAATGAGCAGTTCTTC. Translating it yields CASSSHTRDRGGRNEQFF.

This chain links TRBV25-1 with TRBJ1-2; TRBD1 matches at 8 bases. Germline V lookup: CDR1 MGHDK, CDR2 SYGVNS. There are 14 residues in the CDR3. V gave up 8 bases and J gave up 10 bases; unmatched junction bases: 15. The CDR3 DNA reads TGTGCCAGCCGATCTCAGGGGGCCCTAGGGCTCTACACCTTC. Residues: CASRSQGALGLYTF.

J is TRBJ1-6 and V is TRBV11-2; 7 bases line up with TRBD1. This CDR3 contains 16 residues. Germline V gives CDR1 SGHAT, CDR2 FQNNGV. Trimming removed 4 bases from V and 3 bases from J; junction bases left unmatched: 6. The chain's CDR3 is CASSYTGENYNSPLHF. The DNA for the CDR3 is TGTGCCAGCAGCTACACAGGGGAAAACTATAATTCACCCCTCCACTTT.

The V gene is TRBV11-2, the J gene TRBJ2-7; a possible D gene is TRBD2 (5 bases). Looked up from germline, CDR1 is SGHAT and CDR2 is FQNNGV. The CDR3 has 16 amino acids. Trimming cost V 3 bases and J 3 bases, with 18 bases left between them. In DNA form, the CDR3 reads TGTGCCAGCAGCTTGGTGGCTCGGGTCGGACTCTACGAGCAGTACTTC. Protein: CASSLVARVGLYEQYF.

V and J are TRBV6-5 and TRBJ2-2, with 9 nucleotides matching TRBD1. J was trimmed by 8 bases and V by 0 bases; bases with no gene match: 4. Germline CDR1 is MNHEY and CDR2 is SVGAGI. The CDR3 consists of 15 residues. In DNA, the CDR3 is TGTGCCAGCAGTTACTCCGGGACAGGGAATGGGGAGCTGTTTTTT. Protein: CASSYSGTGNGELFF.

This chain connects TRBV19 to TRBJ2-1; D gene ambiguous. V was shortened by 8 bases and J by 6 bases, with 8 bases between the two germline ends. This CDR3 has 11 amino acids. CDR1 is LNHDA and CDR2 is SQIVND in the germline V gene (reference sequence). The CDR3 loop is CASAFGNEQFF. Written as DNA, the CDR3 is TGTGCCAGTGCGTTCGGCAATGAGCAGTTCTTC.

The chain uses TRBV5-6 and TRBJ2-3; D uncertain. The CDR3 has 13 residues. V shed 4 bases and J shed 0 bases, with 6 bases lying between them. Germline V lookup: CDR1 SGHDT, CDR2 YYEEEE. CDR3 nucleotide sequence: TGTGCCAGCAGCCCCTTTAGCACAGATACGCAGTATTTT. Amino acid sequence: CASSPFSTDTQYF.

The V call is TRBV4-1, the J call TRBJ1-5; D is undetermined. V dropped 1 base and J dropped 0 bases, with 10 bases sitting between them. Germline V gives CDR1 MGHRA, CDR2 YSYEKL. The CDR3 runs 16 residues. CDR3 bases: TGCGCCAGCAGCCAAGCGGGGTCAGTTAGCAATCAGCCCCAGCATTTT. This translates into CASSQAGSVSNQPQHF.

V usage is TRBV7-9 and J usage is TRBJ2-3; 9 bases line up with TRBD1. The V gene's germline CDR1 is SEHNR and CDR2 FQNEAQ (reference sequence). The CDR3 runs to 15 residues. Trimming at V came to 5 bases and at J to 2 bases, leaving 5 bases not matched to a gene. CDR3 region: CASSNGQGTTDTQYF. The CDR3 coding sequence is TGTGCCAGCAGCAATGGACAGGGGACCACAGATACGCAGTATTTT. Full variable domain (remainder filled in from reference TRBV7-9 and TRBJ2-3): DTGVSQNPRHKITKRGQNVTFRCDPISEHNRLYWYRQTLGQGPEFLTYFQNEAQLEKSRLLSDRFSAERPKGSFSTLEIQRTEQGDSAMYLCASSNGQGTTDTQYFGPGTRLTVL.

This clone appeared a few times. The genes are TRBV10-3 and TRBJ1-1, with 7 bases aligning to TRBD1. The CDR3 runs 14 residues. Germline V gene lookup returns CDR1 ENHRY and CDR2 SYGVKD. The ends lost 7 bases at V and 4 bases at J; junction bases unmatched: 9. CDR3: CAITTRDRATEAFF. CDR3 bases: TGTGCCATCACCACGAGAGACAGGGCCACTGAAGCTTTCTTT.

This chain joins TRBV10-3 and TRBJ1-1; D gene ambiguous. The V end was cut by 3 bases, the J end by 3 bases, with 11 bases between. CDR3 size: 14 residues. Germline V CDR1 and CDR2: ENHRY, SYGVKD. CDR3 amino acids: CAISEKPQDTEAFF. The DNA for the CDR3 is TGTGCCATCAGTGAAAAACCGCAGGACACTGAAGCTTTCTTT.

The chain joins TRBV27 to TRBJ1-1, with a weak D call TRBD1 (5 bases). The CDR3 is 13 amino acids. V lost 7 bases, J lost 4 bases, and 13 bases lay in between. Per the germline V gene, CDR1 is MNHEY and CDR2 is SMNVEV (reference sequence). CDR3 nucleotide sequence: TGTGCCAGCAACGGGGGTTGGGGCACTGAAGCTTTCTTT. This sequence encodes CASNGGWGTEAFF.